This T cell receptor (beta chain) derives from a study of shared clonotypes between healthy human individuals. Study results and limitations: Naive subsets tended to show greater estimated richness than memory subsets. Sharing across four donors was seen in roughly 5% of naive CD4 clonotypes.

V was pared by 2 bases and J by 10 bases, with 10 bases of the junction left unmatched. Germline V gene lookup returns CDR1 MNHNS and CDR2 SASEGT. CDR3 length equals 16 residues. The authors ran the assay at deep level. The assay was immunoSEQ multiplex PCR, and TCRdb's table has in-frame clones only and misses some. The sample has around 2.1 million clones, 90% to 96% seen once. As to this clone: As yet, its antigen is unknown.

The TCR originated in a man in his late teens or twenties in good health. V and J are TRBV6-1 and TRBJ1-6; 8 bases match TRBD1. Material: naive CD4+ T cells sorted from blood. Noted subset: CD45RA+ positively selected. CDR3 DNA: TGTGCCAGCAGTGAACCGCCGACAGGGGCTGTCTCACCCCTCCACTTT. This sequence encodes CASSEPPTGAVSPLHF.